These 5 T cell receptor beta chains were all obtained from the same sample, sequenced in a study of cytomegalovirus exposure and HLA in healthy donors. Sequenced by immunoSEQ multiplex PCR; TCRdb stores in-frame clones only, minus some. The sample includes some 170,000 clones, around 92% of them seen just once. Input material: PBMCs. All receptors come from a woman between 18 and 29 years old in good health and CMV-seropositive.

This clone showed up just a few times. Different DNA sequences within this sample yield the same CDR3. The V gene is TRBV30, the J gene TRBJ1-1; 8 positions agree with TRBD1. Germline loops: CDR1 GTSNPN, CDR2 SVGIG (reference sequence). This CDR3 has 11 residues. V dropped 5 bases and J dropped 5; count of bases not matched to a gene: 1. The CDR3 DNA reads as TGTGCCTGGCGACAGGGGACTGAAGCTTTCTTT. It yields the protein CAWRQGTEAFF.

This sequence joins TRBV7-2 and TRBJ2-4; D might be TRBD1 (5 bases). CDR1 and CDR2 from the germline V gene are SGHTA and FQGNSA. This CDR3 comprises 14 residues. V shed 1 base and J shed 8 bases, with 12 bases lying between them. This CDR3 reads CASSLGLGRDIQYF. The CDR3 coding sequence is TGTGCCAGCAGCTTAGGACTGGGGCGCGACATTCAGTACTTC.

The V call is TRBV30, the J call TRBJ2-7, with 7 nucleotides matching TRBD2. This CDR3 region has 12 residues. CDR1 and CDR2 (germline): GTSNPN, SVGIG (reference sequence). J gave up 3 bases and V 5 bases, and 4 bases lay outside the gene matches. The CDR3 spells CAWGLDYYEQYF. In DNA form, the CDR3 reads TGTGCCTGGGGACTAGACTACTACGAGCAGTACTTC.

The rearrangement links TRBV23-1 to TRBJ2-5; 8 bases fit TRBD2. TRBV23-1 carries the ORF label, with uncertain function. J lost 1 base, V lost 4 bases, and 8 bases had no gene match. CDR3 length: 16 residues. The CDR3 DNA reads TGCGCCAGCAGTCCAAGGATACGGGAGGGCCAAGAGACCCAGTACTTC. This sequence encodes CASSPRIREGQETQYF.

V gene TRBV27 combines with J gene TRBJ2-1, with 7 bases matching TRBD2. The CDR3 runs to 15 residues. Germline CDR1 and CDR2: MNHEY and SMNVEV (reference sequence). V shed 6 bases, J shed 7 bases, and the junction held 12 bases outside the gene matches. As DNA, the CDR3 is TGTGCCAGCAGCTGGGGGGAGGGAGGACTAAATGAGCAGTTCTTC. Its translation is CASSWGEGGLNEQFF.